One sample yielded the 24 T cell receptor beta chains listed below, sequenced in a study of cytomegalovirus exposure and HLA in healthy donors. TCRdb's table, derived via immunoSEQ multiplex PCR, lists solely in-frame clones and lacks some. This table has approximately 160,000 clones, about 89% appearing once. Sequencing was carried out using PBMCs. The receptors stem from a woman between 18 and 29 years old in good health and CMV-seropositive.

This clone was detected only a few times. The chain is built from TRBV13 and TRBJ2-3; D might be TRBD2 (5 bases). V was clipped by 2 bases and J by 5 bases, with 11 bases between them. Germline loops: CDR1 PRHDT, CDR2 FYEKMQ (reference sequence). This CDR3 is 14 amino acids long. The CDR3 here is CASSLRLAGDTQYF. The CDR3 DNA reads TGTGCCAGCAGCTTACGGCTAGCCGGAGATACGCAGTATTTT.

The V gene is TRBV28, the J gene TRBJ2-7; D may be TRBD1 (5 bases). This CDR3 is built from 14 residues. V gave up 6 bases and J gave up 3 bases, with 15 bases separating them. Germline V gives CDR1 MDHEN, CDR2 SYDVKM. For the CDR3, the DNA is TGTGCCAGCAGAGAAACAGGAGAGCTCTACGAGCAGTACTTC. This translates into CASRETGELYEQYF.

This rearrangement joins TRBV30 to TRBJ2-6; D gene unclear. Trimming removed 7 bases from V and 1 base from J, with 8 bases in between. The CDR3 is made up of 13 amino acids. Per the germline V gene, CDR1 is GTSNPN and CDR2 is SVGIG (reference sequence). The DNA of the CDR3 is TGTGCCTCTGTCAGGTCTGGGGCCAACGTCCTGACTTTC. Translating gives CASVRSGANVLTF.

This chain links TRBV28 with TRBJ1-2; D remains unclear. Germline V gene lookup returns CDR1 MDHEN and CDR2 SYDVKM. The V end lost 3 bases, the J end lost 4 bases, and 12 bases lay between the germline ends. There are 14 residues in the CDR3. The CDR3 region is CASSFSLLAYGYTF. CDR3 DNA sequence: TGTGCCAGCAGTTTTTCCCTCTTAGCCTATGGCTACACCTTC.

The CDR3 coding sequence is TGTGCCAGCAGCTTAGGGACTAGCGGGAGATCTTTGAATGAGCAGTTCTTC. Translating gives CASSLGTSGRSLNEQFF. V is TRBV7-3 and J is TRBJ2-1; 14 bases line up with TRBD2. The length of the CDR3 is 17 residues. V was clipped by 2 bases and J by 7 bases; unmatched bases: 7. The V gene's germline CDR1 is SGHTA and CDR2 FQGTGA.

The chain combines TRBV5-1 with TRBJ2-2; maybe TRBD1 (6 bases). Germline lookup yields CDR1 SGHRS and CDR2 YFSETQ. V shed 4 bases and J shed 2 bases, with 12 bases lying between them. The CDR3 is made up of 15 amino acids. CDR3 in DNA: TGCGCCAGCAGCACTACGACAGGAAACACCGGGGAGCTGTTTTTT. Protein product: CASSTTTGNTGELFF. Filled out from reference TRBV5-1 and TRBJ2-2, the complete variable domain reads KAGVTQTPRYLIKTRGQQVTLSCSPISGHRSVSWYQQTPGQGLQFLFEYFSETQRNKGNFPGRFSGRQFSNSRSEMNVSTLELGDSALYLCASSTTTGNTGELFFGEGSRLTVL.

The chain couples TRBV5-8 to TRBJ2-5; D uncertain. V shed 0 bases and J shed 5 bases, with 5 bases lying between them. This CDR3 has 12 residues. Germline assignment: CDR1 SGHTS and CDR2 YDEGEE. This CDR3 reads CASSLGLETQYF. The CDR3 DNA follows: TGTGCCAGCAGCTTGGGTCTGGAGACCCAGTACTTC. The entire variable domain, with the rest obtained from reference TRBV5-8 and TRBJ2-5, is as follows: EAGVTQSPTHLIKTRGQQATLRCSPISGHTSVYWYQQALGLGLQFLLWYDEGEERNRGNFPPRFSGRQFPNYSSELNVNALELEDSALYLCASSLGLETQYFGPGTRLLVL.

The rearrangement uses TRBV9 and TRBJ2-1, with D possibly TRBD2 on 6 matching bases. Trimming cost V 5 bases and J 6 bases, with 9 bases left between them. The CDR3 is made up of 12 amino acids. CDR1 is SGDLS and CDR2 is YYNGEE in the germline V gene. CDR3 sequence reads: CASSQGGNEQFF. The CDR3, as DNA: TGTGCCAGCAGTCAGGGAGGCAATGAGCAGTTCTTC.

This clone was recorded only once. The chain recombines TRBV5-1 with TRBJ2-7; 8 bases agree with TRBD1. The CDR3 has 13 residues. The ends lost 5 bases at V and 2 bases at J; junction bases unmatched: 3. Germline assignment: CDR1 SGHRS and CDR2 YFSETQ. The CDR3 DNA is TGCGCCAGCAGACCGACAGGGGCCTACGAGCAGTACTTC. It yields the protein CASRPTGAYEQYF.

The rearrangement links TRBV27 to TRBJ1-2, with a weak D call TRBD1 (5 bases). Germline CDR1 is MNHEY and CDR2 is SMNVEV (reference sequence). Trimming removed 6 bases at V and 5 bases at J, with 19 bases between. This CDR3 region has 15 residues. The CDR3 DNA is TGTGCCAGCAGCCGGGAGGTGGGGGGTAGGTATGGCTACACCTTC. Its translation is CASSREVGGRYGYTF.

The chain couples TRBV7-8 to TRBJ1-4; the match to TRBD1 covers 7 bases. The germline V gene has CDR1 SGHVS and CDR2 FQNEAQ. V shed 3 bases and J 5 bases; nucleotides not matched to a gene: 6. This CDR3 spans 15 amino acids. The CDR3 spells CASSLGRDSNEKLFF. CDR3 in DNA: TGTGCCAGCAGCTTGGGCCGGGACAGCAATGAAAAACTGTTTTTT.

This chain joins TRBV11-3 and TRBJ2-7; 8 nucleotides align to TRBD2. CDR1 and CDR2 (germline): SGHNT, YENEEA. V shed 3 bases and J 0 bases; nucleotides not matched to a gene: 7. The CDR3 loop spans 16 amino acids. Written as DNA, the CDR3 is TGTGCCAGCAGCTTTTTCCTAGCGGGCAGCTCCTACGAGCAGTACTTC. Its protein product is CASSFFLAGSSYEQYF.

This clone was found a few times. The chain recombines TRBV2 with TRBJ2-1; 11 bases fit TRBD2. In germline, CDR1 is SNHLY, CDR2 FYNNEI. Germline trimming cut 2 bases from V and 2 bases from J; bases unmatched to any gene: 2. CDR3 length: 16 amino acids. The CDR3 protein is CASSERGLAAYNEQFF. The DNA of the CDR3 is TGTGCCAGCAGTGAAAGGGGACTAGCGGCCTACAATGAGCAGTTCTTC.

This clone was observed a handful of times. The sample has other DNA sequences that encode this CDR3 too. This sequence joins TRBV28 and TRBJ2-7, with D maybe TRBD1 (6 bases). Germline V lookup: CDR1 MDHEN, CDR2 SYDVKM. The CDR3 extends over 12 amino acids. Trimming removed 5 bases from V and 3 bases from J, with 8 bases in between. CDR3 coding DNA: TGTGCCAGCAGTCTACAGGGCTACGAGCAGTACTTC. This sequence encodes CASSLQGYEQYF.

The gene calls are TRBV5-8 and TRBJ1-2; D gene uncertain. This CDR3 spans 12 amino acids. Germline values: CDR1 SGHTS, CDR2 YDEGEE. V lost 2 bases to trimming and J lost 3 bases, with 5 bases between them. The chain's CDR3 is CASSFSYYGYTF. The CDR3 DNA reads TGTGCCAGCAGCTTTTCTTACTATGGCTACACCTTC.

The rearrangement uses TRBV13 and TRBJ2-1; 10 nucleotides agree with TRBD2. Germline CDR1 and CDR2: PRHDT and FYEKMQ (reference sequence). J gave up 1 base and V 2 bases, and 5 bases lay outside the gene matches. This CDR3 is 17 amino acids long. In DNA form, the CDR3 reads TGTGCCAGCAGCTTACTAGCGGGAGCAGGGTCCTACAATGAGCAGTTCTTC. Its translation is CASSLLAGAGSYNEQFF.

The genes are TRBV7-6 and TRBJ2-7; 10 bases fit TRBD2. The V gene end was trimmed by 5 bases and the J gene end by 2 bases; junction bases not matched to a gene: 9. This CDR3 comprises 16 residues. The V gene's germline CDR1 is SGHVS and CDR2 FNYEAQ. CDR3 sequence (DNA): TGTGCCAGCAGCCCTGGCTTAGCGGGAGGCCCCTACGAGCAGTACTTC. Amino acids: CASSPGLAGGPYEQYF.

The J gene is TRBJ2-7, the V gene TRBV15, with 7 bases lining up with TRBD1. V was pared by 5 bases and J by 2 bases, with 12 bases of the junction left unmatched. Germline V CDR1 and CDR2: LNHNV, YYDKDF (reference sequence). The CDR3 contains 16 residues. The CDR3 region is CATSPPRMTGTYEQYF. In DNA, the CDR3 is TGTGCCACCAGCCCACCGCGAATGACAGGGACCTACGAGCAGTACTTC.

This sequence joins TRBV11-3 and TRBJ2-3; D unclear. The germline V gene has CDR1 SGHNT and CDR2 YENEEA. V dropped 5 bases and J dropped 4 bases, with 7 bases sitting between them. The CDR3 runs 12 residues. CDR3 DNA: TGTGCCAGCAGCCCCCTTCCAGATACGCAGTATTTT. Its protein product is CASSPLPDTQYF.

The rearrangement uses TRBV7-6 and TRBJ2-7; the D gene is possibly TRBD2 (6 bases). Trimming pared 2 bases from V and 5 bases from J, leaving 13 bases between. The CDR3 has 14 amino acids. Germline loops: CDR1 SGHVS, CDR2 FNYEAQ. For the CDR3, the DNA is TGTGCCAGCAGCTTACTGGGGGAGGTAAACGAGCAGTACTTC. Translating gives CASSLLGEVNEQYF.

The chain links TRBV7-2 to TRBJ2-1; 12 positions match TRBD2. This CDR3 spans 15 amino acids. The germline gives CDR1 SGHTA, CDR2 FQGNSA. J was trimmed by 14 bases and V by 2 bases; bases with no gene match: 10. CDR3 in DNA: TGTGCCAGCAGCTTATCGAAACTAGCGGGAGGTTCGAAGTTCTTC. As protein: CASSLSKLAGGSKFF.

This chain uses TRBV11-3 with TRBJ2-7; D is unclear. The CDR3 runs 13 residues. Per the germline V gene, CDR1 is SGHNT and CDR2 is YENEEA. The ends were cut back, 6 bases at V and 2 bases at J, with 11 bases in the middle. The CDR3 DNA is TGTGCCAGCAGGTCCCCAGTGACCTACGAGCAGTACTTC. Protein product: CASRSPVTYEQYF.

The V and J genes are TRBV9 and TRBJ2-3; the D gene is possibly TRBD2 (5 bases). V lost 0 bases and J 5 bases, leaving 16 bases between the germline ends. The CDR3 loop spans 16 amino acids. Germline-derived CDR1 and CDR2 are SGDLS and YYNGEE. The CDR3 nucleotides are TGTGCCAGCAGCGTAGTGGACTCCGGGTTGGGAGATACGCAGTATTTT. Its protein is CASSVVDSGLGDTQYF.

This chain connects TRBV29-1 to TRBJ1-5, with 7 positions matching TRBD1. This CDR3 has 13 residues. V gave up 4 bases and J gave up 3 bases; unmatched junction bases: 3. Per germline, CDR1 SQVTM and CDR2 ANQGSEA. The DNA for the CDR3 is TGCAGCGTTGGCGGGACAGCCAATCAGCCCCAGCATTTT. It codes for CSVGGTANQPQHF.